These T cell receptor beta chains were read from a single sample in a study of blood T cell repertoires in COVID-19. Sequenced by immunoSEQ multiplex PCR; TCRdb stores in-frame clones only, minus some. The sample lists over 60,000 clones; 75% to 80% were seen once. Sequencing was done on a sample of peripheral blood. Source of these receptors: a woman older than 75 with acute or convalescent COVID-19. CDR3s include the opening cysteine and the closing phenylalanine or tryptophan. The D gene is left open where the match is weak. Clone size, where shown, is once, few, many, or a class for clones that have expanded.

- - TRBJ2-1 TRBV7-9 TGTGCCAGCAGCTTAAGGACGGGAGCCCCCTACAATGAGCAGTTCTTC CASSLRTGAPYNEQFF
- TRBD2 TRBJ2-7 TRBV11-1 TGTGCCAGCAGCTACCTAGGTAGCGGGATAAGATACGAGCAGTACTTC CASSYLGSGIRYEQYF
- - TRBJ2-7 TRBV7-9 TGTGCCAGCAGCCGCACAGGGTTCGAGCAGTACTTC CASSRTGFEQYF
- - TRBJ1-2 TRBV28 TGTGCCAGCAGTTTTCCGCTAGGGACTGGAGGGGACTACACCTTC CASSFPLGTGGDYTF
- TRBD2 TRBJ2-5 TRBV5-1 TGCGCCAGCAGCTTGCAGCCAGCGGGAGTAGAAGAGACCCAGTACTTC CASSLQPAGVEETQYF
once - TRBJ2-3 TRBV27 TGTGCCAGCAGTCCTCCCTCATGGGCTACGCAGTATTTT CASSPPSWATQYF
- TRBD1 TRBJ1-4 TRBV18 TGTGCCAGCTCACCTCGACAGGGAACTAATGAAAAACTGTTTTTT CASSPRQGTNEKLFF
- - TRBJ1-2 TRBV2 TGTGCCAGCAGTGAAGCGGATGGGAGGACGGGCGGCTACACCTTC CASSEADGRTGGYTF
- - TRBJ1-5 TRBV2 TGTGCCAGCAGTGACCCGAGGGCCCTCGATCAGCCCCAGCATTTT CASSDPRALDQPQHF
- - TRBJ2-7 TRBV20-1 TGCAGTGCTGGGGGCCCCCAACGGCAGTACTTC CSAGGPQRQYF
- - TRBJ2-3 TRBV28 TGTGCCAGCTGCGAGCCCCCCACAGATACGCAGTATTTT CASCEPPTDTQYF
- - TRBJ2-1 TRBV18 TGTGCCAGCTCAAGCCTAGAGGGGGTATACAATGAGCAGTTCTTC CASSSLEGVYNEQFF
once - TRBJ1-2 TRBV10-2 TGCGCCAGCACAGCGGATTCTAACTATGGCTACACCTTC CASTADSNYGYTF
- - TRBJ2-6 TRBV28 TGTGCCAGCAGTTTGGGGGGTATTTGGGGAGCCTCTGGGGCCAACGTCCTGACTTTC CASSLGGIWGASGANVLTF
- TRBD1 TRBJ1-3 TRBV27 TGTGCCAGCAGTCCAGGGACAGGGGGGAACACCATATATTTT CASSPGTGGNTIYF
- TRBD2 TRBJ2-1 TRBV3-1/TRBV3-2 TGTGCCAGCAGCCTGCAGGGAACTAGCGGGCCCTACAATGAGCAGTTCTTC CASSLQGTSGPYNEQFF
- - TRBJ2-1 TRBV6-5 TGTGCCAGCTCAAGCGGAGGAGGCTCCTACAATGAGCAGTTCTTC CASSSGGGSYNEQFF
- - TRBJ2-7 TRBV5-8 TGTGCCAGCAGCTTGGCCGACTTC CASSLADF
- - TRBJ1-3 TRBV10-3 TGTGCCATCAGCCCGGGCGGGGGGCCCACTGGAAACACCATATATTTT CAISPGGGPTGNTIYF
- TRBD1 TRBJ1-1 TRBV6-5 TGTGCCGTCCGGCGGGACAGGGGGAACACTGAAGCTTTCTTT CAVRRDRGNTEAFF
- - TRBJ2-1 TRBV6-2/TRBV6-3 TGTGCCAGCAGTTACTCCCAGACAGAGCAGTTCTTC CASSYSQTEQFF
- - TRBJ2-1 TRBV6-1 TGTGCCAGCAGTGCCCCGGAGAGGGGGTGGTACAATGAGCAGTTCTTC CASSAPERGWYNEQFF
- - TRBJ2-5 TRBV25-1 TGTGCCAGCAGACCGACCCAGGGGTTCCAAGAGACCCAGTACTTC CASRPTQGFQETQYF
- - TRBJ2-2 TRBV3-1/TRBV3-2 TGTGCCACAACGCGGACAACGGGCACCGGGGAGCTGTTTTTT CATTRTTGTGELFF
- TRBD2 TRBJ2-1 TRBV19 TGTGCCAGTAGCCGACTTCGGACTAGCGGGAACTACAATGAGCAGTTCTTC CASSRLRTSGNYNEQFF
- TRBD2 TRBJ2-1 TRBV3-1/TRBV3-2 TGTGCCAGCAGCAATTCCTCTTCCGGGACTAGCAGCTATGAGCAGTTCTTC CASSNSSSGTSSYEQFF
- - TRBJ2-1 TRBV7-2 TGTGCCAGCAGCTTAGTTTCCGGGAGTGGCGAGTTCTTC CASSLVSGSGEFF
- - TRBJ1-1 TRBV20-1 TGCAGTGCTGAGGCGACCGCTGAAGCTTTCTTT CSAEATAEAFF
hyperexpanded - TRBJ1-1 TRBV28 TGTGCCAGCAGTTATAGTACTGAAGCTTTCTTT CASSYSTEAFF
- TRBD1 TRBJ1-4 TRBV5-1 TGCGCCAGCAGCTTGGGAGCTGGACAGGGGTATGAAAAACTGTTTTTT CASSLGAGQGYEKLFF
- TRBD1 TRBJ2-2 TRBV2 TGTGCCAGCATCGAGGATGACAGGGCGAACACCGGGGAGCTGTTTTTT CASIEDDRANTGELFF